This TCR beta chain was sequenced for a study of T-cell reconstitution after alpha-beta-depleted transplantation in children. Whole-study findings and limits: Two months or so post-transplant, alpha-beta T cells reportedly derived from several hundred expanded graft clones.

This clonotype has at least ten counts. No antigen is known for it. The V end lost 7 bases, the J end lost 6 bases, and 23 bases lay between the germline ends. The CDR3 totals 16 residues. Unique molecular identifiers were incorporated during preparation of the TCRbeta library. TCRdb independently ran MiXCR on the PCR reads; one entry per CDR3 protein. The data show around 240,000 distinct CDR3 sequences, around 7.8% seen once. The clonotype was recovered from a male patient aged 5 to 17 who had a stem cell transplant for acute lymphoblastic leukemia, so the T cells may come from the graft donor. The material was PBMCs, mostly from graft donor cells, obtained 180 days after TCRalphabeta/CD19-depleted stem cell transplant. The gene calls are TRBV12-3 or TRBV12-4 and TRBJ2-3, with D tentatively TRBD1 or TRBD2 (5 bases each). The CDR3: CASTPSAWVEGDTQYF. In nucleotides, the CDR3 is TGTGCCAGCACCCCATCCGCCTGGGTAGAGGGGGATACGCAGTATTTT.